There are a few counts of the clone carrying this TCR beta chain. The target antigen is unknown. Sequenced with the Oncomine TCR Beta short-read assay was DNA taken from cultured CD4+ T cells. TCRdb fed the PCR reads into MiXCR, producing one record per CDR3 protein. Here the sample spans about 17,000 distinct CDR3 sequences, more than 40% being singletons. The data are from a study of vaccination and CD4 T cells after COVID-19. Time point indicated: late sampling 161 to 241 days after vaccination in a few convalescent patients. Indicated treatment: roughly 11-day PBMC culture with coronavirus spike peptide pools or control peptides (ViraFEST assay). The sequences come from CD4+ T cells from blood, cultured in vitro, collected about 7 months after SARS-CoV-2 vaccination. The source of this sequence is a human donor who had recovered from COVID-19.

For the CDR3, the DNA is TGCAGTGCTATAGGGACTAGCGCTAGCACAGATACGCAGTATTTT. Translated: CSAIGTSASTDTQYF. The chain uses TRBV20-1 and TRBJ2-3, with TRBD2 matching 10 bases. Germline V gene sequence: CDR1 DFQATT, CDR2 SNEGSKA (reference sequence). After removal of 4 bases from V and 0 bases from J, the junction contained 4 bases not matched to a gene. There are 15 residues in the CDR3.